Included here is one T cell receptor (beta chain) sequence, with context. Antigen specificity is unknown. This specimen comes from a study of cytomegalovirus exposure and HLA in healthy donors. Samples came from healthy bone marrow donors. Study outcomes and limitations: A missense variant in DCLRE1C was later tied to TCR beta V- and J-gene trimming. Rare TCR sequences dominated, though some public TCRs recurred in many donors.

The germline gives CDR1 MRHNA, CDR2 SNTAGT. This CDR3 comprises 16 residues. V shed 3 bases and J 2 bases; nucleotides not matched to a gene: 5. PCR primers comprised 60 Vbeta and 13 Jbeta primers. Some clones are missing from TCRdb's copy, which holds only in-frame ones; the method was immunoSEQ multiplex PCR. The sample lists about 200,000 clones, about 82% occurring once. V usage is TRBV6-4 and J usage is TRBJ2-2; TRBD1 matches 8 bases. The sequenced sample consisted of PBMCs. The clonotype originates from a man aged 30 to 45 in good health and CMV-seronegative. CDR3 sequence (DNA): TGTGCCAGCAGTGAAGTTGGGACAGGAAACACCGGGGAGCTGTTTTTT. Amino acid sequence: CASSEVGTGNTGELFF.